The 17 T cell receptor beta chains reported below all come from one sample, sequenced in a study of metastatic and nonmetastatic thyroid tumors. With MiXCR, TCRdb called clones anew from the PCR reads. Of about 30,000 clones in the sample, 20% to 30% are singletons; the top ten hold 9.2%. Thyroid surgery had not been preceded by any treatment in any patient. The specimen was blood. These receptors were collected from a female donor with papillary thyroid cancer or a benign thyroid nodule (not recorded which). Some clones in this sample may be carry-over from other donors' samples.

This clone has ten or more counts. The CDR3 DNA sequence: TGTGCCAGCATCGGGTACAGGGGGCCTGGGGGCTACACCTTC. The encoded protein is CASIGYRGPGGYTF. The rearrangement joins TRBV2 to TRBJ1-2, with TRBD1 matching 9 bases. The CDR3 runs to 14 residues. V lost 7 bases, J lost 8 bases, and 11 bases stayed unmatched. Germline V gene lookup returns CDR1 SNHLY and CDR2 FYNNEI.

This clone was counted ten times or more. V and J are TRBV29-1 and TRBJ1-4; D is ambiguous. Trimming shortened V by 4 bases and J by 0 bases, and 3 bases separated the two germline ends. Germline lookup yields CDR1 SQVTM and CDR2 ANQGSEA. CDR3 length: 12 amino acids. CDR3 nucleotide sequence: TGCAGCGTTGTCGCAACTAATGAAAAACTGTTTTTT. Translated, it gives CSVVATNEKLFF.

The chain carries TRBV20-1 and TRBJ1-1; 8 bases are a match to TRBD1. J lost 5 bases, V lost 8 bases, and 7 bases had no gene match. CDR1 is DFQATT, CDR2 SNEGSKA, per germline (reference sequence). The CDR3 is made up of 12 amino acids. The CDR3 coding sequence is TGCAGTTCCAACAGGGGGGTAACTGAAGCTTTCTTT. This codes for CSSNRGVTEAFF.

This clone was recorded at least ten times. The V gene is TRBV7-8, the J gene TRBJ1-1, with D uncertain. V was clipped by 1 base and J by 1 base, with 13 bases between them. The CDR3 is 16 residues long. CDR1 and CDR2 (germline): SGHVS, FQNEAQ. As DNA, the CDR3 is TGTGCCAGCAGCTTAGAAGTTGAGCACAGGAACACTGAAGCTTTCTTT. It encodes CASSLEVEHRNTEAFF.

In its sample, this clone was seen many times. The chain combines TRBV6-6 with TRBJ1-1; D perhaps matches TRBD1 (6 bases). Germline V CDR1 and CDR2: MNHNY, SVGAGI (reference sequence). Trimming removed 4 bases at V and 2 bases at J, with 14 bases between. This CDR3 is built from 15 residues. Written as DNA, the CDR3 is TGTGCCAGCAGTTCCTCAGGGACACCAAACACTGAAGCTTTCTTT. Its protein product is CASSSSGTPNTEAFF.

This clone showed up just a few times. The chain joins TRBV20-1 to TRBJ2-1; 14 bases are a match to TRBD2. CDR3 length: 15 residues. With V trimmed by 5 bases and J by 7 bases, 7 bases remained unmatched. Germline V lookup: CDR1 DFQATT, CDR2 SNEGSKA (reference sequence). The CDR3 spells CSALRLAGGPNEQFF. As DNA, the CDR3 is TGCAGTGCTCTCCGACTAGCGGGAGGGCCAAATGAGCAGTTCTTC.

This clone was seen at least ten times. The chain carries TRBV6-1 and TRBJ2-2; a weak D match, TRBD1 (5 bases). The CDR3 extends over 13 amino acids. Germline V lookup: CDR1 MNHNS, CDR2 SASEGT. V was trimmed by 5 bases and J by 7 bases, leaving 11 bases between them. The CDR3 DNA sequence: TGTGCCAGCAGTTTCAGGGTTGGCGGGGAGCTGTTTTTT. Translating gives CASSFRVGGELFF.

V is TRBV11-2 and J is TRBJ2-1; 10 bases line up with TRBD2. Looked up from germline, CDR1 is SGHAT and CDR2 is FQNNGV. Trimming cost V 0 bases and J 7 bases; bases outside gene matches: 3. This CDR3 has 15 residues. The CDR3 loop reads CASSLELAGVNEQFF. CDR3 in DNA: TGTGCCAGCAGCTTAGAGCTAGCGGGAGTGAATGAGCAGTTCTTC.

This clone came up many times. The chain uses TRBV5-5 and TRBJ1-2, with D uncertain. V lost 1 base to trimming and J lost 3 bases, with 10 bases between them. Per the germline V gene, CDR1 is SGHKS and CDR2 is YYEKEE (reference sequence). This CDR3 region has 14 residues. CDR3 residues: CASSLSPGDYGYTF. DNA of the CDR3: TGTGCCAGCAGCTTGAGTCCGGGCGACTATGGCTACACCTTC.

The sample holds many counts of this clone. The V and J genes are TRBV7-8 and TRBJ1-3, with unresolved D. Germline V gene sequence: CDR1 SGHVS, CDR2 FQNEAQ. V lost 5 bases and J 6 bases, leaving 11 bases between the germline ends. The CDR3 has 13 amino acids. Here the CDR3 reads CASSGPHQNTIYF. DNA of the CDR3: TGTGCCAGCAGCGGACCGCACCAAAACACCATATATTTT.

Ten or more counts support this clone. The rearrangement joins TRBV11-1 to TRBJ2-1; D is unresolved. The CDR3 spans 16 residues. V lost 1 base to trimming and J lost 3 bases, with 13 bases between them. From germline, CDR1 is SGHAT and CDR2 FQDESV (reference sequence). CDR3 sequence reads: CASSLVGGVIYNEQFF. The CDR3 DNA follows: TGTGCCAGCAGCTTAGTTGGCGGAGTCATCTACAATGAGCAGTTCTTC. Supplemented by reference TRBV11-1 and TRBJ2-1, the full variable domain reads EAEVAQSPRYKITEKSQAVAFWCDPISGHATLYWYRQILGQGPELLVQFQDESVVDDSQLPKDRFSAERLKGVDSTLKIQPAELGDSAMYLCASSLVGGVIYNEQFFGPGTRLTVL.

This clone appeared many times. The chain couples TRBV7-9 to TRBJ2-3; D gene unclear. This CDR3 comprises 12 residues. Germline CDR1 is SEHNR and CDR2 is FQNEAQ (reference sequence). Trimming took off 5 bases at V and 5 bases at J, with 8 bases between the two ends. The CDR3 DNA is TGTGCCAGCAGCCTCATAGAAGATACGCAGTATTTT. It encodes CASSLIEDTQYF.

As concerns this clone: At one end the junction does not follow the germline gene, possibly because of a read error. V is TRBV28 and J is TRBJ2-3, with a tentative D call TRBD2 (6 bases). The CDR3 sequence is 14 residues long. CDR1 is MDHEN, CDR2 SYDVKM, per germline. The chain's CDR3 is CASTSVSSTDPHYF. The CDR3 bases are TGTGCCAGCACTAGCGTCTCTAGCACAGATCCGCACTATTTT.

At least ten counts were recorded for this clone. As DNA, the CDR3 is TGTGCCAGCAGCTCTTGGCCACTATCGCCCAGTCTTATGACCGGGGAGCTGTTTTTT. This codes for CASSSWPLSPSLMTGELFF. V and J are TRBV13 and TRBJ2-2; D is uncertain. This CDR3 comprises 19 residues. Trimming stripped 4 bases from V and 5 bases from J, with 26 bases between. The V gene's germline CDR1 is PRHDT and CDR2 FYEKMQ (reference sequence).

In its sample, this clone ranks as medium-sized. V is TRBV6-2 or TRBV6-3 and J is TRBJ1-1; D remains ambiguous. Germline CDR1 and CDR2: MNHEY and SVGEGT. V was cut by 7 bases and J by 2 bases, with 8 bases left in between. CDR3 size: 12 residues. The CDR3 sequence: CASTKDNTEAFF. CDR3 sequence (DNA): TGTGCCAGCACTAAAGACAACACTGAAGCTTTCTTT.

To note about this clone: A much larger clone lies one base from this, so it may be a read error. The V gene is TRBV28, the J gene TRBJ2-3, with D possibly TRBD1 on 6 matching bases. CDR1 is MDHEN and CDR2 is SYDVKM in the germline V gene. V was clipped by 8 bases and J by 8 bases, with 23 bases between them. This CDR3 is 15 amino acids long. The CDR3 DNA follows: TGTGCCAGCTGTCTTGGGGACACGGAGAATCCTACGCAGTATTTT. Protein: CASCLGDTENPTQYF. The whole variable domain, remainder taken from reference TRBV28 and TRBJ2-3, is DVKVTQSSRYLVKRTGEKVFLECVQDMDHENMFWYRQDPGLGLRLIYFSYDVKMKEKGDIPEGYSVSREKKERFSLILESASTNQTSMYLCASCLGDTENPTQYFGPGTRLTVL.

This clone was counted ten times or more. The chain links TRBV11-3 to TRBJ2-3; 7 positions agree with TRBD2. The CDR3 is made up of 15 amino acids. J gave up 1 base and V 5 bases, and 6 bases lay outside the gene matches. Germline V lookup: CDR1 SGHNT, CDR2 YENEEA. The CDR3, as DNA: TGTGCCAGCAGCCTAATAGCGGGCCGCACAGATACGCAGTATTTT. It translates to CASSLIAGRTDTQYF.